This T cell receptor (beta chain) was observed in a study of T cells in Graves' hyperthyroidism and ophthalmopathy (dated by TCRdb to between 2018 and 2020). Some background on the complete study: Peripheral blood was collected at initial diagnosis, before any treatment. To identify TCR V-J signatures that set the groups apart, the researchers used a discovery cohort of more than 95 patients, made up of fewer than 50 with Graves' ophthalmopathy and about 60 with stable Graves' hyperthyroidism. Prospective prediction of ophthalmopathy was tested in an independent validation cohort consisting of under 20 hyperthyroidism patients and approximately 16 patients who later progressed to ophthalmopathy. The 100 discovery patients were divided at random into training and test sets in a 7:3 ratio. In addition, the study compared T-cell repertoires in thyroid tissue and in blood from about 6 Graves' hyperthyroidism patients. Following sampling, methimazole starting at 30 mg daily was given to hyperthyroidism patients, and high-dose intravenous methylprednisolone was given to ophthalmopathy patients. The paper reports TCR Vbeta CDR3 sequencing of roughly 140 peripheral blood samples: approximately 41 ophthalmopathy, around 80 hyperthyroidism and 17 progressor patients.

The paper's findings and limits, for the study overall: A 13 V-J signature model separated ophthalmopathy from stable hyperthyroidism, with approximately 86% sensitivity and roughly 82% specificity in cross-validation and 80%/75% in testing. During validation, the model predicted progression to ophthalmopathy a median of around six months ahead of onset, with roughly 65% sensitivity and almost 75% specificity. Sample size was not statistically predetermined, and investigators were not blinded to group allocation. Most expanded thyroid clonotypes (frequency above 0.001) were also detected in blood, a finding suggesting that blood repertoires may reflect thyroid immune responses.

This clonotype came up many times. Its antigen is currently not known. Base qualities are not recorded, but no much larger clone differs from it by a single base. The TCR beta CDR3 regions were amplified from RNA transcripts. The first round of RT-PCR for the TCR CDR3 was performed with the HTBI primer set and the Qiagen OneStep RT-PCR kit. Libraries were constructed in a second round of multiplex PCR, after which size selection and purification were performed. The libraries were sequenced on an Illumina HiSeq2000 using paired-end 100 bp reads. Regarding the original processing steps: Raw data were processed with SOAPnuke, discarding reads with adapters, uncalled bases, mean Phred below 15, or no exact constant-primer or identifier match. High-quality paired reads were merged with COPE v1.2.5, and unique nucleotide sequences were defined as clonotypes. MiTCR v1.1 was used to align the clonotypes against IMGT TRBV, TRBD and TRBJ reference segments. Only V-J combinations with frequency above 0.0001, covering 98% to 99.2% of repertoires, were analysed. The TCS score was defined as the ratio of F50 (clonal expansion) to E x V (chaos), calculated using BLOSUM62-based TCRdist between CDR3 peptides within each V-J. Welch's t-statistics and random forest reduced roughly 540 V-J features to about 13, which were used in a naive Bayes classifier (R e1071). Clones were called with MiXCR by TCRdb after fastp trimmed the public reads at Q25, and only in-frame beta chains were retained. Entries that share a CDR3 protein sequence are merged under the most common genes and DNA. The V and J calls, along with clone size, are taken from TCRdb and not from the paper's own processing. This sample gives approximately 600,000 distinct CDR3 sequences in total; approximately 15% of them show up just once. The top ten clones comprise about 6.6% of the sample.

Ophthalmopathy patients had moderately to severely active disease, Clinical Activity Score of at least 3, NOSPECS grade of at least 4, and duration under 3 months. Exclusion was applied to patients with uncontrolled infections, other autoimmune diseases, pregnancy or lactation. Diagnoses were based on clinical symptoms, serum thyroxine and TRAb, thyroid ultrasound and orbital computed tomography. PBMCs were separated from about 10 ml of fresh peripheral blood using Ficoll-Paque density gradient centrifugation. Trizol reagent was used to extract total RNA, and RNA quality was then checked on an Agilent 2100 Bioanalyzer. The CDR3 measures 15 amino acids from cysteine to phenylalanine. Just the 45-base CDR3 DNA is kept, in frame starting at base 1. Sequences MNHEY (CDR1) and SVGAGI (CDR2) are obtained from the germline V gene. Trimming takes 7 bases from V and 0 bases from J, and the germline ends sit 15 bases apart.

This chain is built from TRBV6-5 and TRBJ1-1, with no D gene named confidently. The clonotype comes from a woman aged 18-29 years with Graves' ophthalmopathy. The sample was blood. The CDR3 protein: CASTPRHIMNTEAFF. The DNA sequence is given as TGTGCCAGCACCCCAAGACATATCATGAACACTGAAGCTTTCTTT.